Sequencing of this T cell receptor beta chain was carried out in a study of OX40 agonist ivuxolimab in advanced cancers. Study findings and constraints: The average count of expanded clones was higher among CD8+ T cells than among CD4+.

Germline-derived CDR1 and CDR2 are SGHVS and FNYEAQ. Trimming removed 0 bases from V and 6 bases from J, with 7 bases in between. This CDR3 has 13 residues. With regard to this clone: Its antigen is unknown.

Using immunoSEQ multiplex PCR, the repertoire was profiled, and TCRdb retains in-frame clones only, with some absent. Found here are 75,000 to 90,000 clones, roughly 92% of them singletons; the top ten hold approximately 2.9%. V is TRBV7-6 and J is TRBJ2-3; no clear D gene. The sequences come from CD4+ or CD8+ T cells sorted from blood, collected in a trial of the OX40 agonist ivuxolimab. The receptor's source is an adult with an advanced solid tumor such as melanoma, head and neck, liver or kidney cancer. CDR3 sequence reads: CASSLARSDTQYF. In nucleotides, the CDR3 is TGTGCCAGCAGCTTAGCACGGTCGGATACGCAGTATTTT. Supplemented by reference TRBV7-6 and TRBJ2-3, the full variable domain reads GAGVSQSPRYKVTKRGQDVALRCDPISGHVSLYWYRQALGQGPEFLTYFNYEAQQDKSGLPNDRFSAERPEGSISTLTIQRTEQRDSAMYRCASSLARSDTQYFGPGTRLTVL.